These 6 T cell receptor beta chains originate from one sample sequenced in a study of Graves' ophthalmopathy and Graves' hyperthyroidism. Amplification of the TCR beta CDR3 regions used RNA transcripts (as template). RT-PCR was first run with HTBI primers, then multiplex PCR in a second round. TCRdb reprocessed the multiplex PCR reads via MiXCR and lists one record per CDR3 protein. The sample carries 650,000 to 800,000 distinct CDR3 sequences, about 38% recorded once. The sequenced material came from peripheral blood. The receptors shown here come from an adult man with Graves' ophthalmopathy.

This clonotype was seen at least ten times. The chain combines TRBV2 with TRBJ2-2; D unclear. V lost 5 bases and J 1 base, leaving 8 bases between the germline ends. The CDR3 is 14 amino acids. Germline loops: CDR1 SNHLY, CDR2 FYNNEI. Written as DNA, the CDR3 is TGTGCCAGCAGTCTCTACCTGAACACCGGGGAGCTGTTTTTT. Its protein product is CASSLYLNTGELFF.

There are a few counts of this clonotype. The chain combines TRBV6-5 with TRBJ1-5; 12 positions agree with TRBD1. The CDR3 has 15 amino acids. Germline trimming cut 5 bases from V and 11 bases from J; bases unmatched to any gene: 10. The germline V gene has CDR1 MNHEY and CDR2 SVGAGI. The CDR3 region has the DNA TGTGCCAGCAGTGAAGGGACAGGGGGCGCAGAGACCCAGCATTTT. Translating gives CASSEGTGGAETQHF.

V gene TRBV4-3 combines with J gene TRBJ2-7; D possibly corresponds to TRBD1 (6 bases). Germline assignment: CDR1 LGHNA and CDR2 YSLEER. The ends were cut back, 3 bases at V and 2 bases at J, with 14 bases in the middle. The CDR3 contains 15 residues. The CDR3 bases are TGCGCCAGCAGCCACCAACAGGGCCCGACCTACGAGCAGTACTTC. Translated, it gives CASSHQQGPTYEQYF.

V gene TRBV9 combines with J gene TRBJ2-3; weak D call: TRBD2 (6 bases). This CDR3 region has 15 residues. V gave up 3 bases and J gave up 1 base, with 12 bases separating them. CDR1 SGDLS and CDR2 YYNGEE come from the germline V gene. The CDR3 here is CASSAGSSGTDTQYF. As DNA, the CDR3 is TGTGCCAGCAGCGCGGGGTCTAGCGGCACAGATACGCAGTATTTT.

The chain recombines TRBV3-1 with TRBJ1-5; a weak D match, TRBD1 (5 bases). This CDR3 region has 14 residues. Germline values: CDR1 LGHDT, CDR2 YNNKEL (reference sequence). V dropped 2 bases and J dropped 3 bases, with 8 bases sitting between them. The CDR3 loop is CASSQRGLNQPQHF. The CDR3 DNA follows: TGTGCCAGCAGCCAAAGGGGCCTCAATCAGCCCCAGCATTTT.

The V gene is TRBV5-6, the J gene TRBJ1-4; 11 bases match TRBD1. V was clipped by 4 bases and J by 7 bases; unmatched bases: 6. This CDR3 is 15 amino acids long. CDR1 is SGHDT and CDR2 is YYEEEE in the germline V gene. The CDR3 DNA reads as TGTGCCAGCAGCACACCGGGACAGGGGGGTGAAAAACTGTTTTTT. The encoded protein is CASSTPGQGGEKLFF.